The 4 T cell receptor beta chains below all came from one sample that was sequenced in a study of T cell responses to AZD1222 COVID-19 vaccine. Sequencing used immunoSEQ multiplex PCR; TCRdb keeps in-frame clones, though not all of them. This sample has around 140,000 clones; over 85% occur once, and the top ten carry about 5%. This specimen was peripheral blood, taken on day 0 of AZD1222 vaccination. These receptors were obtained from an adult in good health.

The chain combines TRBV9 with TRBJ2-7; D might be TRBD1 (6 bases). The CDR3 loop spans 14 amino acids. The germline CDR1 and CDR2 sequences are SGDLS and YYNGEE. V dropped 3 bases and J dropped 2 bases, with 12 bases sitting between them. The CDR3 sequence: CASSAGQWAYEQYF. For the CDR3, the DNA is TGTGCCAGCAGCGCCGGACAGTGGGCCTACGAGCAGTACTTC.

The chain combines TRBV5-1 with TRBJ2-7; 8 bases fit TRBD2. The CDR3 contains 14 residues. Unmatched junction bases numbered 1, after V lost 0 bases and J lost 2 bases. CDR1 and CDR2 from the germline V gene are SGHRS and YFSETQ. The CDR3 region has the DNA TGCGCCAGCAGCTTGGAAGCGGGAGCCTACGAGCAGTACTTC. Translating gives CASSLEAGAYEQYF.

The gene calls are TRBV5-4 and TRBJ1-2; 9 nucleotides line up with TRBD1. The V gene end was trimmed by 0 bases and the J gene end by 5 bases; junction bases not matched to a gene: 8. This CDR3 spans 16 amino acids. Germline V CDR1 and CDR2: SGHNT, YYREEE (reference sequence). CDR3 protein: CASSLGGGGQGYGYTF. CDR3 DNA sequence: TGTGCCAGCAGCTTGGGAGGGGGCGGACAGGGGTATGGCTACACCTTC.

The V call is TRBV5-1, the J call TRBJ1-5; D gene ambiguous. CDR3 length equals 14 residues. Germline V CDR1 and CDR2: SGHRS, YFSETQ. Trimming removed 2 bases from V and 4 bases from J, with 10 bases in between. Here the CDR3 reads CASSLNGPNQPQHF. In DNA form, the CDR3 reads TGCGCCAGCAGCTTAAATGGTCCGAATCAGCCCCAGCATTTT.